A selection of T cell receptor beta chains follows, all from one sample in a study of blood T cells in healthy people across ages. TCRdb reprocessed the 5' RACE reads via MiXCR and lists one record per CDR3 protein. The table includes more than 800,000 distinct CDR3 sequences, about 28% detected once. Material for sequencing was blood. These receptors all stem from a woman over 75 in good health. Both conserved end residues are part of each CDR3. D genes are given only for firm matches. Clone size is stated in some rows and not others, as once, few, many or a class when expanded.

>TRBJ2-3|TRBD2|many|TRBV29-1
TGCAGCGTTGAGGGTAGCGGGGAACCAGATACGCAGTATTTT
CSVEGSGEPDTQYF
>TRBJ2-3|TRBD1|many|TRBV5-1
TGCGCCAGCAGCGACCTGGGGGACAGGACAGATACGCAGTATTTT
CASSDLGDRTDTQYF
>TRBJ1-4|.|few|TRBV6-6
TGTGCCAGCAGTTACTCGAAGGGGCAAGTTAATGAAAAACTGTTTTTT
CASSYSKGQVNEKLFF
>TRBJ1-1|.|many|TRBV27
TGTGCCAGCAGTTTACGCCCAGGGGCTCGGGGCACTGAAGCTTTCTTT
CASSLRPGARGTEAFF
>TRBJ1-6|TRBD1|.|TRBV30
TGTGCCTGGAGAGCACAGGGGGCTAATATCAATTCACCCCTCCACTTT
CAWRAQGANINSPLHF
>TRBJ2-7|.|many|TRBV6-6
TGTGCCAGCAGTTACGGACGGCTATACGAGCAGTACTTC
CASSYGRLYEQYF
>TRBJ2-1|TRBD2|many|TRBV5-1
TGCGCCAGCATGACACGTGGGGGGGACTACAATGAGCAGTTCTTC
CASMTRGGDYNEQFF
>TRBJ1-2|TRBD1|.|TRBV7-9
TGTGCCAGCAGCTTAGGGAGCGGGACAGGACGTAACTATGGCTACACCTTC
CASSLGSGTGRNYGYTF
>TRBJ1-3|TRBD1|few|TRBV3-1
TGTGCCAGCAGCCCGACAGGGTACGGAAACACCATATATTTT
CASSPTGYGNTIYF
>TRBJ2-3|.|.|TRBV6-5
TGTGCCAGCAGTTACCCATGGGGGTATGGCACAGATACGCAGTATTTT
CASSYPWGYGTDTQYF
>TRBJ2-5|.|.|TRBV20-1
TGCAGTGCGGGAGCTATACTAGCCTTTGGGGAGACCCAGTACTTC
CSAGAILAFGETQYF
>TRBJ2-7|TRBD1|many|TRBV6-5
TGTGCCAGCAGTTCCCTGACAGGGACCTACGAGCAGTACTTC
CASSSLTGTYEQYF
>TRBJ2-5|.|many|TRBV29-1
TGCAGCGTTGGGGCCGGACAGACCTCCCAAGAGACCCAGTACTTC
CSVGAGQTSQETQYF
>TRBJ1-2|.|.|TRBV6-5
TGTGCCAGCAGCGATCCCAGAAAGACAGACTGTGGCTACACCTTC
CASSDPRKTDCGYTF
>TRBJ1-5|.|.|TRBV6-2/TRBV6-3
TGTGTCAGCAGTTATAACCAGGGGAATCAGCCCCAGCATTTT
CVSSYNQGNQPQHF
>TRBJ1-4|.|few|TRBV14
TGTGCCAGCAGCCGGGAGATACAGGAAAAACTGTTTTTT
CASSREIQEKLFF
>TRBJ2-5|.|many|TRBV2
TGTGCCAGCAGTGGACAGGTACAAGAGACCCAGTACTTC
CASSGQVQETQYF
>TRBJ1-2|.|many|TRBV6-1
TGTGCCAATTCGATGCAGGGCTATGGCTACACCTTC
CANSMQGYGYTF
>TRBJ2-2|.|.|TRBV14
TGTGCCAGCAGCCAAGATCTTCTGGGGATCGGGGAGCTGTTTTTT
CASSQDLLGIGELFF
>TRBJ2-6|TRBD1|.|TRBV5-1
TGCGCCAGTAGCTTGACAGGACAGGGTCGGGGCTCTGGGGCCAACGTCCTGACTTTC
CASSLTGQGRGSGANVLTF
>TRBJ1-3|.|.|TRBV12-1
TGTGCCAGCAGCTTTGCGACAACAGTCGGAAACACCATATATTTT
CASSFATTVGNTIYF
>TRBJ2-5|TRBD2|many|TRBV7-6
TGTGCCAGCAGTTTAGCGGGGAAGCAGGAGACCCAGTACTTC
CASSLAGKQETQYF
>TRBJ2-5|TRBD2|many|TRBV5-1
TGCGCCAGCAGTGTGGTGCGGGGGGGCCAGGAGACCCAGTACTTC
CASSVVRGGQETQYF
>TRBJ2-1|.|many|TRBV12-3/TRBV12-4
TGTGCCAGCAGTTTAAATTTCGGCGGAAGCGAGCAGTTCTTC
CASSLNFGGSEQFF
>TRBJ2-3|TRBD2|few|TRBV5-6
TGTGCCAGCACGTTCGTGACTAGCGGGGTAGGCACAGATACGCAGTATTTT
CASTFVTSGVGTDTQYF
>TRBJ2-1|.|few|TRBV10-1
TGCGCCAGCAGTGAATCCGAGAACACTGAAGTGTTCTTC
CASSESENTEVFF
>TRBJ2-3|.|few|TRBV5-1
TGCGCCAGCAGCTCGTCAGGGGTGGTAGGCACAGATACGCAGTATTTT
CASSSSGVVGTDTQYF
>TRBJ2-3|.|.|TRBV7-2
TGTGCCAGCAGCTCCCTGACAGGATACACAGATACGCAGTATTTT
CASSSLTGYTDTQYF
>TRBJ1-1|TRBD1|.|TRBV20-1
TGCAGTGTTAGAATGGCAGGGGGAAACACTGAAGCTTTCTTT
CSVRMAGGNTEAFF
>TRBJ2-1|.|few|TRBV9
TGTGCCAGCAGCGTAGCTGGAGGAGGCTACAATGAGCAGTTCTTC
CASSVAGGGYNEQFF
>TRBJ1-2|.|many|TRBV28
TGTGCCAGCACCCCGGGACCGACATTTGTAGGCTACACCTTC
CASTPGPTFVGYTF
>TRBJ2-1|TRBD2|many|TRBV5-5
TGTGCCAGCAGCTTGGGGGGTCTAGCGGGGGACAATGAGCAGTTCTTC
CASSLGGLAGDNEQFF
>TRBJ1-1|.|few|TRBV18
TGTGCCAGCTCACCACAAGGTAATGTGAACACTGAAGCTTTCTTT
CASSPQGNVNTEAFF
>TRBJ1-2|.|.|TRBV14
TGTGCCAGCAGCCAGCACAGGAGTGGCTACACCTTC
CASSQHRSGYTF
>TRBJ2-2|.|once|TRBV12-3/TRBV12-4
TGTGCCGGCAGCTTTGGAGCGAACACCGGGGAGCAGTTTTTT
CAGSFGANTGEQFF
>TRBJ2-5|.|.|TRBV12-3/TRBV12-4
TGTGCCAGCAGTTTTTTCGAAGAGACCCGGTACTTC
CASSFFEETRYF